This T cell receptor beta chain comes out of a study of CD8 T cells in Susac syndrome. The RNA, about 0.5 to 1 ug, was put through reverse transcription using random hexamers. TCRdb re-called the immunoSEQ multiplex PCR reads through MiXCR, storing one row per CDR3 protein. Here the sample spans about 210,000 distinct CDR3 sequences, about 95% being singletons. The CDR3 totals 14 residues. The V end lost 6 bases, the J end lost 1 base, and 11 bases lay between the germline ends. Germline V gene data show CDR1 as LGHDT and CDR2 as YNNKEL (reference sequence). The specimen sequenced was CD4+ T cells from PBMCs. This chain joins TRBV3-1 and TRBJ2-3; D is uncertain. The sequence derives from a human donor with multiple sclerosis. In DNA form, the CDR3 reads TGTGCCAGCAGACCGGTTGTTGGCACAGATACGCAGTATTTT. Its translation is CASRPVVGTDTQYF.